One and the same sample provided the 13 T cell receptor beta chains below, sequenced in a study of T cell responses to AZD1222 COVID-19 vaccine. The table came from immunoSEQ multiplex PCR; TCRdb's copy has only in-frame clones and leaves some out. Of roughly 150,000 clones in the sample, around 92% are singletons; the top ten hold 1.3%. The material was peripheral blood, obtained on day 0 of AZD1222 vaccination. The receptors originated from an adult in good health.

This chain links TRBV30 with TRBJ1-1; 8 nucleotides align to TRBD1. Trimming cost V 2 bases and J 6 bases; bases outside gene matches: 8. The CDR3 totals 14 residues. Germline V CDR1 and CDR2: GTSNPN, SVGIG (reference sequence). CDR3 in DNA: TGTGCCTGGAGTACCTCAGGGGGCTGGTCTGAAGCTTTCTTT. This encodes CAWSTSGGWSEAFF.

This clone was observed at least ten times. The J gene is TRBJ2-5, the V gene TRBV6-5; 7 positions match TRBD1. The CDR3 has 13 amino acids. After removal of 7 bases from V and 1 base from J, the junction contained 3 bases not matched to a gene. Looked up from germline, CDR1 is MNHEY and CDR2 is SVGAGI. CDR3 amino acids: CASTGQVQETQYF. CDR3 sequence (DNA): TGTGCCAGCACCGGACAGGTCCAAGAGACCCAGTACTTC.

This chain joins TRBV15 and TRBJ2-7, with 13 bases identical to TRBD2. The CDR3 extends over 18 amino acids. Germline CDR1 and CDR2: LNHNV and YYDKDF (reference sequence). Trimming took 1 base from V and 7 from J; bases not matched to a gene: 13. In DNA, the CDR3 is TGTGCCACCAGCAGAGGGACTAGCGGGAGCCTAACAGGGGGAGAGCAGTACTTC. It yields the protein CATSRGTSGSLTGGEQYF.

The chain uses TRBV24-1 and TRBJ2-5, with TRBD2 matching 13 bases. CDR3 length: 17 amino acids. Germline lookup yields CDR1 KGHDR and CDR2 SFDVKD. V lost 4 bases, J lost 3 bases, and 7 bases stayed unmatched. The CDR3 loop reads CATSDWRTSGGKETQYF. CDR3 in DNA: TGTGCCACCAGTGACTGGAGGACTAGCGGGGGAAAAGAGACCCAGTACTTC.

This rearrangement joins TRBV19 to TRBJ2-6, with D hard to call. The CDR3 contains 15 residues. With 3 bases removed from V and 4 bases from J, the gap between germline ends came to 10 bases. Germline lookup yields CDR1 LNHDA and CDR2 SQIVND (reference sequence). The CDR3 nucleotides read TGTGCCAGTAGTATCGACGGTCTAGGGGCCAACGTCCTGACTTTC. It codes for CASSIDGLGANVLTF.

This chain uses TRBV6-5 with TRBJ1-2; D gene unclear. The germline V and J ends were trimmed by 8 bases and 7 bases, with 11 bases remaining between them. The germline V gene has CDR1 MNHEY and CDR2 SVGAGI. This CDR3 is 11 amino acids long. The CDR3 protein is CASGGGLGYTF. The CDR3 bases are TGTGCCAGCGGAGGTGGGCTTGGCTACACCTTC.

V gene TRBV6-1 combines with J gene TRBJ2-3; D might be TRBD2 (6 bases). The V gene lost 1 base and the J gene lost 3 bases, with 8 bases spanning the gap. CDR1 and CDR2 from the germline V gene are MNHNS and SASEGT. This CDR3 has 14 residues. The DNA of the CDR3 is TGTGCCAGCAGTGAAGGGGACTCGACAGATACGCAGTATTTT. Encoded protein: CASSEGDSTDTQYF.

The chain employs TRBV28 and TRBJ2-4, with 10 positions matching TRBD2. In germline, CDR1 is MDHEN, CDR2 SYDVKM. The V and J ends lost 3 bases and 1 base, in that order; junction bases with no gene match: 6. The CDR3 is made up of 17 amino acids. The CDR3 spells CASSFFSSGSAKNIQYF. In DNA, the CDR3 is TGTGCCAGCAGTTTTTTCTCTAGCGGGAGTGCCAAAAACATTCAGTACTTC.

V and J are TRBV28 and TRBJ2-7; 9 bases fit TRBD1. The J segment lost 5 bases and the V segment lost 5 bases, leaving 10 bases of the junction unmatched. Germline CDR1 MDHEN, CDR2 SYDVKM. The CDR3 runs 15 residues. The CDR3 reads CASSAPGQGIHEQYF. The CDR3 DNA reads as TGTGCCAGCAGTGCCCCGGGACAGGGAATCCACGAGCAGTACTTC.

The chain joins TRBV7-8 to TRBJ1-6; 8 bases agree with TRBD1. Germline lookup yields CDR1 SGHVS and CDR2 FQNEAQ. This CDR3 spans 18 amino acids. Trimming at V came to 5 bases and at J to 0 bases, leaving 9 bases not matched to a gene. The CDR3 loop reads CASSLDRGPSSYNSPLHF. The CDR3 coding sequence is TGTGCCAGCAGCCTAGACAGGGGCCCGAGCTCCTATAATTCACCCCTCCACTTT.

The chain joins TRBV19 to TRBJ2-7; 10 positions agree with TRBD1. J was trimmed by 5 bases and V by 9 bases; bases with no gene match: 10. Germline V gene lookup returns CDR1 LNHDA and CDR2 SQIVND (reference sequence). This CDR3 has 14 amino acids. The CDR3 protein is CASSSRTGGHEQYF. The DNA of the CDR3 is TGTGCCAGCTCCTCACGGACAGGGGGGCACGAGCAGTACTTC.

This sequence joins TRBV5-4 and TRBJ2-3; 7 bases fit TRBD2. Losses at the gene ends were 0 bases for V and 2 bases for J; bases not matched to a gene: 6. The germline V gene encodes CDR1 SGHNT and CDR2 YYREEE (reference sequence). This CDR3 has 16 residues. CDR3 nucleotide sequence: TGTGCCAGCAGCTTGGAGCCTAGCGGATACACAGATACGCAGTATTTT. It encodes CASSLEPSGYTDTQYF.

The table lists this clone with a few counts. The chain has TRBV7-9 and TRBJ1-6, with a tentative D call TRBD1 (6 bases). V shed 1 base and J shed 7 bases, with 11 bases lying between them. The length of the CDR3 is 15 residues. Germline V gives CDR1 SEHNR, CDR2 FQNEAQ (reference sequence). CDR3 nucleotide sequence: TGTGCCAGCAGCTTAGTACGAGACAGGAATTCACCCCTCCACTTT. Amino acids: CASSLVRDRNSPLHF.